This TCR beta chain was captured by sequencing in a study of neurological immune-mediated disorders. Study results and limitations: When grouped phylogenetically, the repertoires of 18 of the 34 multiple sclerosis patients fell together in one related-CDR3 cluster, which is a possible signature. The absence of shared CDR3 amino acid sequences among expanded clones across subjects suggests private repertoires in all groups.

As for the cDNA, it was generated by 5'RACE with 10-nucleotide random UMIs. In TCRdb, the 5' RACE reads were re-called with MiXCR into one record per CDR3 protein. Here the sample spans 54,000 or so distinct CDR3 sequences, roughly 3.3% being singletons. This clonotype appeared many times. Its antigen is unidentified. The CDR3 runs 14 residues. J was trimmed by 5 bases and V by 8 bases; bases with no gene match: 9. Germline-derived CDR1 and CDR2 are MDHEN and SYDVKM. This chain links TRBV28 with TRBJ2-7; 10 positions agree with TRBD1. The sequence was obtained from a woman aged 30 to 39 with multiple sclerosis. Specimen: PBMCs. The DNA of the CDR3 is TGTGCCAGCGCCAGACCGGGACAGGGGCACGAGCAGTACTTC. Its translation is CASARPGQGHEQYF.